Listed here are 7 T cell receptor beta chains from one sample, sequenced in a study of spatial heterogeneity in lung cancer. Time point described: sample taken at primary tumor resection. Researchers sequenced whole RNA taken from tumor, nontumor lung or frozen PBMC without sorting. One entry per CDR3 protein results from TCRdb running MiXCR on the 5' RACE reads. The sample has tens of thousands of distinct CDR3 sequences; roughly 12% are singletons. The material sequenced was PBMCs, taken at surgery. All receptors derive from a male donor with early-stage non-small cell lung cancer.

A few counts support this clonotype. V and J are TRBV6-5 and TRBJ2-1; D is unclear. Germline V lookup: CDR1 MNHEY, CDR2 SVGAGI. Trimming cost V 8 bases and J 3 bases, with 5 bases left between them. The CDR3 covers 11 residues. The CDR3: CASSFYNEQFF. CDR3 sequence (DNA): TGTGCCAGCTCCTTCTACAATGAGCAGTTCTTC.

The chain employs TRBV5-1 and TRBJ2-3; D might be TRBD2 (5 bases). The CDR3 totals 15 residues. Trimming took 3 bases from V and 4 from J, leaving 15 bases between them. Germline-derived CDR1 and CDR2 are SGHRS and YFSETQ. The CDR3 spells CASSSKSIGADTQYF. CDR3 DNA sequence: TGCGCCAGCAGCTCGAAAAGTATCGGGGCAGATACGCAGTATTTT.

This chain connects TRBV3-1 to TRBJ2-7; D is undetermined. Trimming cost V 1 base and J 4 bases, with 14 bases left between them. This CDR3 has 15 amino acids. CDR1 and CDR2 (germline): LGHDT, YNNKEL (reference sequence). The CDR3 coding sequence is TGTGCCAGCAGCCAAGTAGTGGGCGTGCGATACGAGCAGTACTTC. Its translation: CASSQVVGVRYEQYF.

The chain has TRBV28 and TRBJ2-7; D call uncertain. The CDR3 length is 12 residues. Trimming took off 5 bases at V and 4 bases at J, with 9 bases between the two ends. Germline values: CDR1 MDHEN, CDR2 SYDVKM. The CDR3 region is CASSPDGYEQYF. The DNA of the CDR3 is TGTGCCAGCAGTCCAGACGGTTACGAGCAGTACTTC.

This clonotype was counted ten times or more. V gene TRBV24-1 combines with J gene TRBJ2-1; TRBD1 agrees at 7 bases. Germline V CDR1 and CDR2: KGHDR, SFDVKD. Trimming removed 3 bases from V and 4 bases from J; junction bases left unmatched: 5. CDR3 length: 15 amino acids. The chain's CDR3 is CATSDRDRLYNEQFF. CDR3 nucleotides: TGTGCCACCAGTGATCGGGACAGACTTTACAATGAGCAGTTCTTC.

J is TRBJ1-6 and V is TRBV20-1; the D gene is possibly TRBD1 (6 bases). Germline assignment: CDR1 DFQATT and CDR2 SNEGSKA (reference sequence). V was cut by 0 bases and J by 6 bases, with 9 bases left in between. The CDR3 has 14 residues. The CDR3 is CSARERQVNSPLHF. In DNA, the CDR3 is TGCAGTGCTAGAGAGAGACAGGTTAATTCACCCCTCCACTTT.

The chain combines TRBV6-1 with TRBJ2-6; no firm D call. The germline V gene encodes CDR1 MNHNS and CDR2 SASEGT. This CDR3 has 15 residues. V dropped 2 bases and J dropped 2 bases, with 7 bases sitting between them. CDR3 region: CASSEYQTGANVLTF. Here the CDR3 DNA reads TGTGCCAGCAGTGAATATCAGACTGGGGCCAACGTCCTGACTTTC.